What follows are 21 T cell receptor beta chains derived from one specimen sequenced in a study of blood T cell repertoires in COVID-19. Method: immunoSEQ multiplex PCR; TCRdb's copy keeps in-frame clones and lacks some. The sample shows about 39,000 clones, about 89% of them seen only once. Sequencing was done on a sample of peripheral blood. The receptors come from a man aged 45-60 years with active COVID-19.

This rearrangement joins TRBV11-2 to TRBJ2-2; D ambiguous. Trimming pared 3 bases from V and 4 bases from J, leaving 12 bases between. Per the germline V gene, CDR1 is SGHAT and CDR2 is FQNNGV. CDR3 size: 15 residues. CDR3: CASSLSHTSTGELFF. Written as DNA, the CDR3 is TGTGCCAGCAGCTTGAGCCATACTTCCACCGGGGAGCTGTTTTTT.

The chain recombines TRBV9 with TRBJ2-2; D possibly corresponds to TRBD1 (5 bases). The CDR3 is made up of 14 amino acids. Trimming cost V 0 bases and J 6 bases, with 9 bases left between them. Looked up from germline, CDR1 is SGDLS and CDR2 is YYNGEE. In DNA, the CDR3 is TGTGCCAGCAGCGTAGCGACCAGGGCCGGGGAGCTGTTTTTT. Protein product: CASSVATRAGELFF.

The chain joins TRBV19 to TRBJ2-4, with TRBD1 identical over 7 bases. This CDR3 spans 14 amino acids. Per germline, CDR1 LNHDA and CDR2 SQIVND (reference sequence). V dropped 5 bases and J dropped 2; count of bases not matched to a gene: 3. The chain's CDR3 is CASSSGQSKNIQYF. CDR3 nucleotides: TGTGCCAGTAGTTCGGGACAGTCCAAAAACATTCAGTACTTC. Full variable domain (remainder filled in from reference TRBV19 and TRBJ2-4): DGGITQSPKYLFRKEGQNVTLSCEQNLNHDAMYWYRQDPGQGLRLIYYSQIVNDFQKGDIAEGYSVSREKKESFPLTVTSAQKNPTAFYLCASSSGQSKNIQYFGAGTRLSVL.

The chain carries TRBV7-2 and TRBJ2-2; D not resolved. The CDR3 is 15 amino acids. Germline CDR1 and CDR2: SGHTA and FQGNSA. V was cut by 2 bases and J by 7 bases, with 14 bases left in between. The CDR3 DNA follows: TGTGCCAGCAGCTTAATTACTCGTTGGAGCGGGGAGCTGTTTTTT. It is translated as CASSLITRWSGELFF.

Written as DNA, the CDR3 is TGTGCCAGCAGCCAAACAAGGCAGGGATATGGCTACACCTTC. It encodes CASSQTRQGYGYTF. The V gene is TRBV14, the J gene TRBJ1-2; maybe TRBD1 (5 bases). Germline V CDR1 and CDR2: SGHDN, FVKESK. This CDR3 region has 14 residues. V lost 2 bases and J 5 bases, leaving 12 bases between the germline ends.

The rearrangement links TRBV4-2 to TRBJ1-2; TRBD1 matches 10 bases. CDR3 length: 16 residues. With V trimmed by 2 bases and J by 7 bases, 10 bases remained unmatched. The germline gives CDR1 LGHNA, CDR2 YNFKEQ. CDR3 sequence reads: CASSQIGTGEIGGYTF. DNA for the CDR3: TGTGCCAGCAGCCAAATCGGGACAGGGGAAATTGGTGGCTACACCTTC.

The chain couples TRBV5-6 to TRBJ1-2, with D perhaps matching TRBD1 (6 bases). With 2 bases removed from V and 4 bases from J, the gap between germline ends came to 12 bases. Germline-derived CDR1 and CDR2 are SGHDT and YYEEEE. There are 14 residues in the CDR3. The CDR3 region is CASSLNRAGYGYTF. The CDR3 DNA is TGTGCCAGCAGCTTAAACAGGGCTGGCTATGGCTACACCTTC.

This clone appeared a single time. The chain has TRBV11-2 and TRBJ1-1, with D perhaps TRBD1 (5 bases). The germline gives CDR1 SGHAT, CDR2 FQNNGV. Trimming left V 6 bases short and J 6 bases short, with 17 bases between. The CDR3 covers 14 residues. CDR3 in DNA: TGTGCCAGCAGATCCATCAAGGGGAAGGCTGAAGCTTTCTTT. It codes for CASRSIKGKAEAFF.

This clone has just one count. The J gene is TRBJ1-2, the V gene TRBV13, with TRBD1 as a possible D gene (5 bases). The germline V gene has CDR1 PRHDT and CDR2 FYEKMQ (reference sequence). There are 14 residues in the CDR3. Trimming cost V 0 bases and J 5 bases, with 10 bases left between them. The CDR3 loop reads CASSLGGPLYGYTF. CDR3 sequence (DNA): TGTGCCAGCAGCTTAGGGGGGCCCTTATATGGCTACACCTTC.

The V gene is TRBV6-2 or TRBV6-3, the J gene TRBJ2-5; 11 bases are shared with TRBD2. After removal of 5 bases from V and 4 bases from J, the junction contained 6 bases not matched to a gene. The germline gives CDR1 MNHEY, CDR2 SVGEGT. There are 15 residues in the CDR3. The CDR3 sequence is CASSSIAGGRETQYF. The DNA for the CDR3 is TGTGCCAGCAGTAGCATAGCGGGGGGGCGAGAGACCCAGTACTTC.

The chain uses TRBV3-1 (or the pseudogene TRBV3-2) and TRBJ1-2; D perhaps matches TRBD1 (6 bases). This CDR3 comprises 18 residues. Trimming stripped 4 bases from V and 5 bases from J, with 26 bases between. CDR1 and CDR2 (germline): LGHDT, YNNKEL (reference sequence). The CDR3 sequence: CASSRQFGTGIGVYGYTF. CDR3 bases: TGTGCCAGCAGCCGCCAGTTTGGAACAGGGATAGGTGTGTATGGCTACACCTTC.

V and J are TRBV9 and TRBJ2-7; weak D call: TRBD2 (6 bases). There are 14 residues in the CDR3. Germline V CDR1 and CDR2: SGDLS, YYNGEE. Trimming took 3 bases from V and 2 from J, leaving 12 bases between them. DNA for the CDR3: TGTGCCAGCAGCGCGAGCGGGTCCACCTACGAGCAGTACTTC. The encoded protein is CASSASGSTYEQYF.

The CDR3 nucleotides are TGCGCCAGCAGCTTCTGGGGGGTTGACGACACTGAAGCTTTCTTT. Residues: CASSFWGVDDTEAFF. The chain uses TRBV5-1 and TRBJ1-1; the D gene is possibly TRBD1 (5 bases). CDR3 length equals 15 residues. CDR1 and CDR2 (germline): SGHRS, YFSETQ. The V gene lost 2 bases and the J gene lost 3 bases, with 14 bases spanning the gap.

This clone was counted once. This rearrangement joins TRBV6-2 or TRBV6-3 to TRBJ1-2; TRBD1 matches 8 bases. V lost 6 bases, J lost 10 bases, and 10 bases stayed unmatched. The germline gives CDR1 MNHEY, CDR2 SVGEGT. This CDR3 is built from 13 residues. The CDR3 region is CASSDRDRTHYTF. In nucleotides, the CDR3 is TGTGCCAGCAGCGACCGGGACAGGACCCACTACACCTTC.

This clone showed up just once. The rearrangement uses TRBV23-1 and TRBJ2-6; TRBD1 matches at 9 bases. TRBV23-1 is recorded as an ORF, its role being uncertain. The CDR3 has 19 amino acids. With 7 bases clipped from V and 2 bases from J, the junction kept 15 bases outside the gene matches. The CDR3 sequence: CASIAKPGQGKPGANVLTF. The CDR3 DNA is TGCGCCAGCATAGCGAAACCGGGACAGGGAAAACCTGGGGCCAACGTCCTGACTTTC.

This clone appeared a few times. The chain has TRBV7-9 and TRBJ2-7; no definite D call. The CDR3 contains 12 residues. The germline V gene encodes CDR1 SEHNR and CDR2 FQNEAQ (reference sequence). V lost 4 bases to trimming and J lost 3 bases, with 7 bases between them. The CDR3 nucleotides read TGTGCCAGCAGCTCTGGGCACTACGAGCAGTACTTC. This gives the protein CASSSGHYEQYF.

J is TRBJ1-1 and V is TRBV7-9; D might be TRBD1 (5 bases). The CDR3 extends over 11 amino acids. Germline V lookup: CDR1 SEHNR, CDR2 FQNEAQ (reference sequence). Trimming removed 5 bases from V and 8 bases from J, with 9 bases in between. CDR3 in amino acids: CASSLGQEAFF. CDR3 bases: TGTGCCAGCAGCCTTGGACAAGAAGCTTTCTTT.

V gene TRBV6-7 combines with J gene TRBJ1-4; TRBD1 aligns across 9 bases. TRBV6-7 is an open reading frame whose function is uncertain. V shed 2 bases and J 4 bases; nucleotides not matched to a gene: 8. The CDR3 is 17 residues long. The CDR3 sequence: CASSYPGQGQHNEKLFF. CDR3 bases: TGTGCCAGCAGTTACCCGGGACAGGGACAGCATAATGAAAAACTGTTTTTT.

The V call is TRBV9, the J call TRBJ1-1, with unresolved D. The V end was cut by 6 bases, the J end by 5 bases, with 14 bases between. CDR3 length equals 13 residues. The germline V gene encodes CDR1 SGDLS and CDR2 YYNGEE. The CDR3 protein is CASNTVPGTEAFF. The CDR3 DNA is TGTGCCAGCAACACCGTCCCGGGGACTGAAGCTTTCTTT.

The rearrangement joins TRBV3-1 (or the pseudogene TRBV3-2) to TRBJ2-3; possibly TRBD2 for D (6 bases). V was clipped by 4 bases and J by 5 bases, with 13 bases between them. The CDR3 loop spans 14 amino acids. Germline-derived CDR1 and CDR2 are LGHDT and YNNKEL (reference sequence). The CDR3 here is CASSRGTWGDTQYF. DNA for the CDR3: TGTGCCAGCAGCCGAGGGACTTGGGGAGATACGCAGTATTTT.

The genes are TRBV10-3 and TRBJ2-7, with 10 bases lining up with TRBD1. Germline V CDR1 and CDR2: ENHRY, SYGVKD. This CDR3 is built from 14 residues. Germline trimming cut 8 bases from V and 4 bases from J; bases unmatched to any gene: 8. Here the CDR3 DNA reads TGTGCCATCGCCACGGGACAGGGGACGTACGAGCAGTACTTC. It encodes CAIATGQGTYEQYF.